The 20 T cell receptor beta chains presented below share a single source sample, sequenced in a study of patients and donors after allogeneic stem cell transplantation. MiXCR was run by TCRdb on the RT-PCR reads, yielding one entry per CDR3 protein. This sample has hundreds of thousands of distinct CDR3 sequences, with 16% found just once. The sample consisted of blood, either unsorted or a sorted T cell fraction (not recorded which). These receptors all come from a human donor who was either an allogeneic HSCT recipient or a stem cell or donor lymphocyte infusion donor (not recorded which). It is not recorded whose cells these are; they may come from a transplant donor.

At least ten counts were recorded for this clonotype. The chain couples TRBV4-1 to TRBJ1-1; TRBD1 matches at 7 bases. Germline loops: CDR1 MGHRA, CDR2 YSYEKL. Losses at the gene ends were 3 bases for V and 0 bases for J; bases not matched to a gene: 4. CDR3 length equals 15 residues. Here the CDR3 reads CASSHAGTVNTEAFF. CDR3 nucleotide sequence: TGCGCCAGCAGCCATGCCGGGACAGTGAACACTGAAGCTTTCTTT.

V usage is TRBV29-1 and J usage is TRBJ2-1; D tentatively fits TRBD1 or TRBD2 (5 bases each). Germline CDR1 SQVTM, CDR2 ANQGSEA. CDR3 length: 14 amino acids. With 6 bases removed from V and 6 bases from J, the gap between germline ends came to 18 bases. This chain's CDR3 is CSVVTEDGANEQFF. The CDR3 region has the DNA TGCAGCGTCGTGACCGAGGACGGGGCCAATGAGCAGTTCTTC.

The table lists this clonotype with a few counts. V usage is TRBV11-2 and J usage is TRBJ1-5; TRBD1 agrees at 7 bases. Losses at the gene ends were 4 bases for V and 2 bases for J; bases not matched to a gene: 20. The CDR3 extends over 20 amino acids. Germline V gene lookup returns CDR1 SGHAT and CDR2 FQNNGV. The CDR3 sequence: CASSSGPTGKQGMGNQPQHF. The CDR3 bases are TGTGCCAGCAGCTCTGGTCCCACCGGGAAACAGGGGATGGGCAATCAGCCCCAGCATTTT.

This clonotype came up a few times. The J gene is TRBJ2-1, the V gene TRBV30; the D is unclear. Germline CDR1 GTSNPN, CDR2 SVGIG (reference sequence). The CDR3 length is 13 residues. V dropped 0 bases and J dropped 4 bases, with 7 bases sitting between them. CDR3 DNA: TGTGCCTGGAGTGTACTCCGATACAATGAGCAGTTCTTC. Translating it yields CAWSVLRYNEQFF.

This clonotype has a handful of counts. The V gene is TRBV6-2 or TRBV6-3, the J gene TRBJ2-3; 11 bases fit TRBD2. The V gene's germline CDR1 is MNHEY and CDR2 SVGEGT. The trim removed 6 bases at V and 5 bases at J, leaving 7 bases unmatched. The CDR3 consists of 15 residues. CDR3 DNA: TGTGCCAGCAGAACCAATCTAGCGGGAGGAGATACGCAGTATTTT. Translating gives CASRTNLAGGDTQYF.

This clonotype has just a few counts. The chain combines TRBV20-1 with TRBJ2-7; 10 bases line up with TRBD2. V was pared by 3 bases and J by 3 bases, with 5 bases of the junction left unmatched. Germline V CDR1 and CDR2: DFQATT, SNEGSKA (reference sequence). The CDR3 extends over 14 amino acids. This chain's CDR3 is CSARSAGGLYEQYF. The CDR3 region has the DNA TGCAGTGCTAGGTCAGCGGGAGGGCTCTACGAGCAGTACTTC.

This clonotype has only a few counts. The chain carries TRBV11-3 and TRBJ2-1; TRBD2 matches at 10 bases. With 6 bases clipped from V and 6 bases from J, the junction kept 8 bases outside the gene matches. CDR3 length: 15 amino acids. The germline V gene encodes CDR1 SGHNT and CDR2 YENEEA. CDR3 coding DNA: TGTGCCAGCAGTCCTTTTAGCGGGAGGTCCAATGAGCAGTTCTTC. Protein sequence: CASSPFSGRSNEQFF.

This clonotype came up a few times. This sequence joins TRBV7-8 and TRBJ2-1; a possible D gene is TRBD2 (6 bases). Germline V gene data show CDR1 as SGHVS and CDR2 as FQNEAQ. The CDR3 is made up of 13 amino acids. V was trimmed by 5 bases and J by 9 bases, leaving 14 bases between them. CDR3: CASSLGGPSEQFF. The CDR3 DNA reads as TGTGCCAGCAGCCTAGGAGGGCCCAGTGAGCAGTTCTTC.

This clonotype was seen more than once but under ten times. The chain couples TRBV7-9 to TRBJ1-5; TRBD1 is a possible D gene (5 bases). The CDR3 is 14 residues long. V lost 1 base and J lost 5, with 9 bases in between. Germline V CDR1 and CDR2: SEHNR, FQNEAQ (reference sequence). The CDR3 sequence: CASSLGGADQPQHF. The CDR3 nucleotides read TGTGCCAGCAGCTTAGGTGGGGCGGATCAGCCCCAGCATTTT.

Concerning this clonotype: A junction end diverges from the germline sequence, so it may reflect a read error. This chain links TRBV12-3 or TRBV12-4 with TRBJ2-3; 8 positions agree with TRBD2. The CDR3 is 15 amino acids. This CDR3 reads CASSVAGRVTDTQYF. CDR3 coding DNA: TGTGCCAGCAGTGTAGCGGGAAGGGTGACAGATACGCAGTATTTT.

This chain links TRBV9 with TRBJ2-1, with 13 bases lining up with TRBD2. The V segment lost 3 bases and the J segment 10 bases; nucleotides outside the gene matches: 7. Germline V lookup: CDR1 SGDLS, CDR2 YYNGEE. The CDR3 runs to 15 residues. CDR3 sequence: CASSARTSGSEEQFF. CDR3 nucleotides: TGTGCCAGCAGCGCGCGGACTAGCGGGAGCGAGGAGCAGTTCTTC.

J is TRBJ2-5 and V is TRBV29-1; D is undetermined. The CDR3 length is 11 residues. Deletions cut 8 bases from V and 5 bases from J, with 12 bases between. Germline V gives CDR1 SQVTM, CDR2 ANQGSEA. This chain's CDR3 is CSSNRGETQYF. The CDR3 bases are TGCAGCTCGAATCGTGGGGAGACCCAGTACTTC. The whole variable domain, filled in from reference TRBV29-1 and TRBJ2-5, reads SAVISQKPSRDICQRGTSLTIQCQVDSQVTMMFWYRQQPGQSLTLIATANQGSEATYESGFVIDKFPISRPNLTFSTLTVSNMSPEDSSIYLCSSNRGETQYFGPGTRLLVL.

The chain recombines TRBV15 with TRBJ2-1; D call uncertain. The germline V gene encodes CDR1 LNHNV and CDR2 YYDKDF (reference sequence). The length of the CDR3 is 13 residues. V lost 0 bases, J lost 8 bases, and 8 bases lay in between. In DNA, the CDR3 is TGTGCCACCAGCAGAGATAAGGTTGATGAGCAGTTCTTC. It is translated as CATSRDKVDEQFF.

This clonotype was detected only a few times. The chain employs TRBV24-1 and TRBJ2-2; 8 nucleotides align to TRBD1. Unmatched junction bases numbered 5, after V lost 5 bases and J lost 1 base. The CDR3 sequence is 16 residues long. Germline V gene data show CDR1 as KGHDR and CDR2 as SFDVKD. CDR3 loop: CATSARQGKNTGELFF. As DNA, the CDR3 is TGTGCCACCAGTGCGCGACAGGGGAAGAACACCGGGGAGCTGTTTTTT.

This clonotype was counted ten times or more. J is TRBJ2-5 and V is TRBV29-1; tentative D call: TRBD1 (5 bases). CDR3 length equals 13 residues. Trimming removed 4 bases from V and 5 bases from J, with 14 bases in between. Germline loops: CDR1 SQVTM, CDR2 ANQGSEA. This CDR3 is CSVGAKGWETQYF. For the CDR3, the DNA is TGCAGCGTTGGTGCGAAGGGGTGGGAGACCCAGTACTTC.

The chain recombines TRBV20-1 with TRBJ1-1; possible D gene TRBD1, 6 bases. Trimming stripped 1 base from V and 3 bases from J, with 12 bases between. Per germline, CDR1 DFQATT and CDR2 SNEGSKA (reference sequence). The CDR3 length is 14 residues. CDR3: CSARGGAEHTEAFF. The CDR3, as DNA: TGCAGTGCTAGAGGGGGGGCAGAGCACACTGAAGCTTTCTTT.

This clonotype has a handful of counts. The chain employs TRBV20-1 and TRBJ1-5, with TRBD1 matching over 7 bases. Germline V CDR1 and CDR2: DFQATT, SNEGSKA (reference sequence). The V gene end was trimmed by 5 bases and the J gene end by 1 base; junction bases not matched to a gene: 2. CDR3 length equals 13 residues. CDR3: CSAATGSNQPQHF. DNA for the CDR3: TGCAGTGCTGCGACAGGGAGCAATCAGCCCCAGCATTTT.

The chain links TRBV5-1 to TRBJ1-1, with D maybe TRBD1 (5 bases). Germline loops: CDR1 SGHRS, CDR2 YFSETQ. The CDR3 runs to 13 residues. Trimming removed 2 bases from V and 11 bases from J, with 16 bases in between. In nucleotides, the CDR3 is TGCGCCAGCAGCTTAGATTGGGGGTCCAGGGCTTTCTTT. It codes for CASSLDWGSRAFF.

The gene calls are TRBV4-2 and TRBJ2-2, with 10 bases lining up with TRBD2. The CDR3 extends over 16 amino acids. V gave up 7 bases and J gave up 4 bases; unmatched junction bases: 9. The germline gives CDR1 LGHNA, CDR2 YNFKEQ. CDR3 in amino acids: CASKKAGGRGTGELFF. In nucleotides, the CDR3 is TGTGCCAGCAAAAAAGCGGGGGGGCGGGGCACCGGGGAGCTGTTTTTT.

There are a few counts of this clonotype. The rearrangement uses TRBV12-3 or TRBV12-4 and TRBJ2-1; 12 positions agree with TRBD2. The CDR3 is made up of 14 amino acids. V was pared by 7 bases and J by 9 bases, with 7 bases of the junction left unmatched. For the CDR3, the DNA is TGTGCCAGCAACCTAGCGGGGGGGCCGGGTGAGCAGTTCTTC. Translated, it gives CASNLAGGPGEQFF.